This T cell receptor (beta chain) was sequenced in a study of response to subunit inactivated influenza vaccine. Broader study findings: The study's authors posited that every seasonal influenza vaccination enlists few new T cells.

CDR3 length equals 13 residues. Trimming removed 6 bases at V and 2 bases at J, with 10 bases between. The germline gives CDR1 SNHLY, CDR2 FYNNEI. TCRdb ran MiXCR on the RT-PCR reads and lists one entry per CDR3 protein. The sample contains about 650,000 distinct CDR3 sequences, 14% of which appear only once. This clonotype was picked up a small number of times. Its antigen is not known. Sequenced here: PBMCs from blood, sampled approximately 15 days before vaccination. The receptor's source is a man in his forties or fifties who received an inactivated influenza vaccine. The genes are TRBV2 and TRBJ2-5; D remains ambiguous. The CDR3 here is CASSIGRQETQYF. CDR3 coding DNA: TGTGCCAGCAGCATTGGCAGACAAGAGACCCAGTACTTC.